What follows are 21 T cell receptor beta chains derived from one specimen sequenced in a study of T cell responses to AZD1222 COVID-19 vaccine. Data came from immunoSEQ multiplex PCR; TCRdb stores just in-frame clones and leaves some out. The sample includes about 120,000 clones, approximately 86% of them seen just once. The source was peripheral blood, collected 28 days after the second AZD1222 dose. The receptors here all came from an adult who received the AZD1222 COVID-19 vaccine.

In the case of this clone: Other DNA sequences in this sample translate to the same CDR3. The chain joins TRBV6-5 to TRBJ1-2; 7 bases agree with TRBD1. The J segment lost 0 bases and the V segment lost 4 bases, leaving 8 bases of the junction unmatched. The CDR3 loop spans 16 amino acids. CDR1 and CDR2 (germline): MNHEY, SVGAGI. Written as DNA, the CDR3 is TGTGCCAGCAGTTCCCGACAGGGTCGAGCTAACTATGGCTACACCTTC. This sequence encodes CASSSRQGRANYGYTF.

CDR3 protein: CASSEALRASGNTIYF. The CDR3 bases are TGTGCCAGCAGTGAAGCGCTAAGGGCGTCCGGAAACACCATATATTTT. V gene TRBV6-1 combines with J gene TRBJ1-3; D gene uncertain. The CDR3 spans 16 residues. Germline V gene lookup returns CDR1 MNHNS and CDR2 SASEGT. The V end lost 0 bases, the J end lost 4 bases, and 13 bases lay between the germline ends.

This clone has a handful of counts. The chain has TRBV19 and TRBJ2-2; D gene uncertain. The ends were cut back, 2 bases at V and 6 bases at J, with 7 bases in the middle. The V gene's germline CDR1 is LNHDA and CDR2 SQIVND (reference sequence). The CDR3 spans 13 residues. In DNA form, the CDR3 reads TGTGCCAGTAGTATAACCGGCGCCGGGGAGCTGTTTTTT. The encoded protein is CASSITGAGELFF.

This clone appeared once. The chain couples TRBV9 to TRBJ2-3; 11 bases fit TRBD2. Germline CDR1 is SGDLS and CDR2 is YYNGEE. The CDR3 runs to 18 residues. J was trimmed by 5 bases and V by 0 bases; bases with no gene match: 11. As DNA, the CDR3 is TGTGCCAGCAGCGTAGATGCTAGCGGGGGGACGTATTTAGATACGCAGTATTTT. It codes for CASSVDASGGTYLDTQYF.

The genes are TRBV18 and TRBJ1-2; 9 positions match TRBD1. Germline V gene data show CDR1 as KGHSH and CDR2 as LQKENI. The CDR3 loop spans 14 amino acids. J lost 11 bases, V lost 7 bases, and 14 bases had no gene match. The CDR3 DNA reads TGTGCCAGCTTGATTGACCGGGACAGGGAGGGTTACACCTTC. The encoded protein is CASLIDRDREGYTF.

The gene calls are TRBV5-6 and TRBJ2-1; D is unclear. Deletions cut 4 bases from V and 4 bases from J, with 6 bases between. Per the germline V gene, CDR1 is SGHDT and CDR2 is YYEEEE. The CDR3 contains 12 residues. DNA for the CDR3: TGTGCCAGCAGCACCACTTACAATGAGCAGTTCTTC. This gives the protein CASSTTYNEQFF.

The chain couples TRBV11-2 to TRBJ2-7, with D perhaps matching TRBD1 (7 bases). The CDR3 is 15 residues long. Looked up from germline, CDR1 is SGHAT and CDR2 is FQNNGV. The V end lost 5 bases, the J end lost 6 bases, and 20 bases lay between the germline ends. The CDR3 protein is CASSPLDREVCEQYF. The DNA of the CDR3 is TGTGCCAGCAGCCCTCTAGACAGGGAGGTCTGCGAGCAGTACTTC.

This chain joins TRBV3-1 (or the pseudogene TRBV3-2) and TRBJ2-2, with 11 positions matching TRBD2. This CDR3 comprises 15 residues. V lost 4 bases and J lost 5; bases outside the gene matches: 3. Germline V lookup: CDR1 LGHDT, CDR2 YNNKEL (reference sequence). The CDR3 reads CASSRGTSGTGELFF. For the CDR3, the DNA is TGTGCCAGCAGCCGCGGGACTAGCGGAACCGGGGAGCTGTTTTTT.

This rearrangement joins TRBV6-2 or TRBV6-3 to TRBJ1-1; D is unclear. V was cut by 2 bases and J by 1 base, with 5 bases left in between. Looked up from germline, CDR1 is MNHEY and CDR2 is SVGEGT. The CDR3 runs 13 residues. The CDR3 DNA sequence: TGTGCCAGCAGTTACATGGGGAACACTGAAGCTTTCTTT. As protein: CASSYMGNTEAFF.

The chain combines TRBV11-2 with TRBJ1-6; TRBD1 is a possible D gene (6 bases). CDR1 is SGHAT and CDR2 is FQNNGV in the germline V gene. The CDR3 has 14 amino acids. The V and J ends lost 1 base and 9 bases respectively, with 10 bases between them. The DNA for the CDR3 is TGTGCCAGCAGCTTAGCGGAGGGGGTTTCACCCCTCCACTTT. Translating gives CASSLAEGVSPLHF.

CDR3 nucleotide sequence: TGTGCCAGCAGCGCCTCTACAAGTAACTATGGCTACACCTTC. As protein: CASSASTSNYGYTF. The chain couples TRBV3-1 (or the pseudogene TRBV3-2) to TRBJ1-2, with D hard to call. Germline V gene data show CDR1 as LGHDT and CDR2 as YNNKEL (reference sequence). Trimming removed 5 bases at V and 1 base at J, with 11 bases between. This CDR3 has 14 residues.

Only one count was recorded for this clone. The CDR3 nucleotides read TGTGCCAGCAGTTTCGACCCTAATGAAAAACTGTTTTTT. As protein: CASSFDPNEKLFF. The chain recombines TRBV12-3 or TRBV12-4 with TRBJ1-4, with D unresolved. The CDR3 consists of 13 residues. Trimming took off 3 bases at V and 3 bases at J, with 5 bases between the two ends.

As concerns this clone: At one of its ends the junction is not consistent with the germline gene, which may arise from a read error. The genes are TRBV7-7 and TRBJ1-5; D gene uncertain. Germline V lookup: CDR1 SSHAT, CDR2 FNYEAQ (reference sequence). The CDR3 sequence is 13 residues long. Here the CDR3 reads CASSLGVNQPQHF. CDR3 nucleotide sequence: TGTGCTAGCAGCTTAGGTGTCAATCAGCCCCAGCATTTT.

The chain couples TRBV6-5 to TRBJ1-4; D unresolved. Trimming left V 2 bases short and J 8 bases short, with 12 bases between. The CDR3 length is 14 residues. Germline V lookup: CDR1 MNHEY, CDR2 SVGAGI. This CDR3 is CASSYVGSREKLFF. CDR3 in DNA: TGTGCCAGCAGTTACGTGGGGTCTCGAGAAAAACTGTTTTTT.

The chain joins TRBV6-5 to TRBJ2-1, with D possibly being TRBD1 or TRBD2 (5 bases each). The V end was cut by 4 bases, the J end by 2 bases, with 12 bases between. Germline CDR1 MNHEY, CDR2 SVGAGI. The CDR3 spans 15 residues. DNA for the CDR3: TGTGCCAGCAGTTTGGGGGTCGGGCCCTACAATGAGCAGTTCTTC. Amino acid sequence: CASSLGVGPYNEQFF.

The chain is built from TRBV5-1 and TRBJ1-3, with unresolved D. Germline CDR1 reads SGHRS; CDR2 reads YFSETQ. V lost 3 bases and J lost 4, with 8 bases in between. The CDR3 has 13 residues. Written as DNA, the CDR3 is TGCGCCAGCAGCTCCATGACAGGAAACACCATATATTTT. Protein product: CASSSMTGNTIYF. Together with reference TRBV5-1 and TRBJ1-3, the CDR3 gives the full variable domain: KAGVTQTPRYLIKTRGQQVTLSCSPISGHRSVSWYQQTPGQGLQFLFEYFSETQRNKGNFPGRFSGRQFSNSRSEMNVSTLELGDSALYLCASSSMTGNTIYFGEGSWLTVV.

CDR3 residues: CASSPGGLAVHGAGELFF. Here the CDR3 DNA reads TGCGCCAGCAGCCCCGGCGGACTAGCGGTTCATGGGGCCGGGGAGCTGTTTTTT. V and J are TRBV4-1 and TRBJ2-2; 10 bases match TRBD2. V lost 4 bases and J lost 6; bases outside the gene matches: 14. The CDR3 has 18 amino acids. Germline V CDR1 and CDR2: MGHRA, YSYEKL.

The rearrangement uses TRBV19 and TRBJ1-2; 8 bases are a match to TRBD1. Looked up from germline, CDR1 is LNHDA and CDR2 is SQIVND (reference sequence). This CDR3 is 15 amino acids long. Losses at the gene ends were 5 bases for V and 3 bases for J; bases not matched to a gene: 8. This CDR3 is CASSPITGGDYGYTF. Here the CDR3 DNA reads TGTGCCAGTAGTCCCATCACAGGGGGGGACTATGGCTACACCTTC.

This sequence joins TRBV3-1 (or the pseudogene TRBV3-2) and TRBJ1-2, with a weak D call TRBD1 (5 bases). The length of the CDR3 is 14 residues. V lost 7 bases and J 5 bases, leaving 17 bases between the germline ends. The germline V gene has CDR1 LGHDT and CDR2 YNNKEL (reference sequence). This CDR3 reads CASTGPSNGYGYTF. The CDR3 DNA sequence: TGTGCCAGCACGGGACCGTCTAACGGGTATGGCTACACCTTC.

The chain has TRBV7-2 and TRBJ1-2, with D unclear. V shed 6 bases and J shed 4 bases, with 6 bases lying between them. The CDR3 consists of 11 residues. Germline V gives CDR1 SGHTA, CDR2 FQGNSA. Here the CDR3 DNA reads TGTGCCAGCAGTTCCCTCTATGGCTACACCTTC. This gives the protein CASSSLYGYTF.

CDR3 loop: CATSRDTGLGANVLTF. CDR3 coding DNA: TGTGCCACCAGCAGAGATACGGGGCTTGGGGCCAACGTCCTGACTTTC. This rearrangement joins TRBV15 to TRBJ2-6; the D call may be TRBD1 or TRBD2 (5 bases each). V lost 0 bases to trimming and J lost 3 bases, with 9 bases between them. Germline assignment: CDR1 LNHNV and CDR2 YYDKDF (reference sequence). The CDR3 extends over 16 amino acids.